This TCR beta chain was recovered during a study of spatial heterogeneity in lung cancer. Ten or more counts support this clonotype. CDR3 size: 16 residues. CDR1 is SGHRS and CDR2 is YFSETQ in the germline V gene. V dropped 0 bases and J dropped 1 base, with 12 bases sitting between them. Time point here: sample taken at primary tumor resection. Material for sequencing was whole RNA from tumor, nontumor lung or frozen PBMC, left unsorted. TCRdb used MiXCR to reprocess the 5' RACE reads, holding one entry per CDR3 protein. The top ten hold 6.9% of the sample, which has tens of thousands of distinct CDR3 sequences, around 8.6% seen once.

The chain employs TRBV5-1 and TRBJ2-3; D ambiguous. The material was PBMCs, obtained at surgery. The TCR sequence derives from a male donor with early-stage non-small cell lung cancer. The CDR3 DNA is TGCGCCAGCAGCTTGGAGAGTGGTTCCCGCACAGATACGCAGTATTTT. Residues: CASSLESGSRTDTQYF. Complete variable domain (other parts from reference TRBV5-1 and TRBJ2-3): KAGVTQTPRYLIKTRGQQVTLSCSPISGHRSVSWYQQTPGQGLQFLFEYFSETQRNKGNFPGRFSGRQFSNSRSEMNVSTLELGDSALYLCASSLESGSRTDTQYFGPGTRLTVL.